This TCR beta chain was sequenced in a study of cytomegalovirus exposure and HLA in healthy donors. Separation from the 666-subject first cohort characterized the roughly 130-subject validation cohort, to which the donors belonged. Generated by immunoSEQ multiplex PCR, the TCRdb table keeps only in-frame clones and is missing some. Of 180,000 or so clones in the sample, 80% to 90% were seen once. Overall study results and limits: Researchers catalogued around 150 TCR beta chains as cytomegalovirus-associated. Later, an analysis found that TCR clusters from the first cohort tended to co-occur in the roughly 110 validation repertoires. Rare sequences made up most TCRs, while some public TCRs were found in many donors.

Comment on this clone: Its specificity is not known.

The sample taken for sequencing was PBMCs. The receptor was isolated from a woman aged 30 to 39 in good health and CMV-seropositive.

The CDR3 loop reads CASSGLAPTGELFF. The CDR3 coding sequence is TGTGCCAGCAGTGGCCTAGCTCCCACCGGGGAGCTGTTTTTT. The chain carries TRBV2 and TRBJ2-2, with D possibly matching TRBD2 (5 bases). V gave up 4 bases and J gave up 4 bases, with 10 bases separating them. The CDR3 totals 14 residues. From germline, CDR1 is SNHLY and CDR2 FYNNEI.